These 15 T cell receptor beta chains came from one sample sequenced in a study of cytomegalovirus exposure and HLA in healthy donors. The PCR made use of 60 Vbeta and 13 Jbeta primers. Profiled with immunoSEQ multiplex PCR; TCRdb holds only in-frame clones, not every one. The sample yields more than 100,000 clones, 55% to 80% seen once. The sequenced sample was PBMCs. These receptors came from a woman aged 40 to 50 in good health and CMV-seronegative.

The chain links TRBV19 to TRBJ1-6, with D maybe TRBD1 (5 bases). V dropped 4 bases and J dropped 5 bases, with 9 bases sitting between them. This CDR3 has 14 amino acids. Germline V gives CDR1 LNHDA, CDR2 SQIVND (reference sequence). The chain's CDR3 is CASSSRVNNSPLHF. In DNA, the CDR3 is TGTGCCAGTAGTAGCAGGGTGAATAATTCACCCCTCCACTTT.

This sequence joins TRBV2 and TRBJ2-2; TRBD1 matches 9 bases. The CDR3 is 16 amino acids. V dropped 8 bases and J dropped 4; count of bases not matched to a gene: 11. Germline V gene data show CDR1 as SNHLY and CDR2 as FYNNEI. CDR3 DNA: TGTGCCAGCCGGACAGGACAGGGGACGGGCACCGGGGAGCTGTTTTTT. This translates into CASRTGQGTGTGELFF.

This clone was observed a few times. The chain is built from TRBV7-3 and TRBJ2-3, with D tentatively TRBD2 (5 bases). The CDR3 is made up of 15 amino acids. Germline V lookup: CDR1 SGHTA, CDR2 FQGTGA. V was cut by 1 base and J by 6 bases, with 14 bases left in between. This CDR3 reads CASSLSGLGSDTQYF. CDR3 bases: TGTGCCAGCAGCTTAAGTGGACTGGGGAGCGATACGCAGTATTTT.

The chain joins TRBV7-3 to TRBJ1-1, with a possible D match to TRBD1 (5 bases). From germline, CDR1 is SGHTA and CDR2 FQGTGA. CDR3 length: 15 residues. V lost 1 base, J lost 1 base, and 10 bases lay in between. The CDR3 DNA reads TGTGCCAGCAGCTTAATGGGGCAGCCGAACACTGAAGCTTTCTTT. Translation: CASSLMGQPNTEAFF.

This clone has only a few counts. The chain couples TRBV27 to TRBJ2-3, with TRBD2 identical over 8 bases. Per the germline V gene, CDR1 is MNHEY and CDR2 is SMNVEV (reference sequence). Trimming took 2 bases from V and 4 from J; bases not matched to a gene: 8. The CDR3 has 16 residues. The CDR3 here is CASSLGGLGWADTQYF. The CDR3 DNA reads TGTGCCAGCAGTTTAGGGGGACTAGGGTGGGCAGATACGCAGTATTTT.

This clone was counted a few times. Other DNA variants within this sample encode the same CDR3. The chain's CDR3 is CASRGGYGYTF. CDR3 bases: TGTGCCAGCAGGGGGGGATATGGCTACACCTTC. V is TRBV9 and J is TRBJ1-2; maybe TRBD1 (5 bases). The CDR3 is 11 amino acids. Trimming took off 5 bases at V and 5 bases at J, with 7 bases between the two ends. The germline gives CDR1 SGDLS, CDR2 YYNGEE.

The gene calls are TRBV10-3 and TRBJ2-2; perhaps TRBD2 as D (5 bases). The CDR3 consists of 12 residues. Germline V gene sequence: CDR1 ENHRY, CDR2 SYGVKD. V was trimmed by 7 bases and J by 3 bases, leaving 6 bases between them. This CDR3 reads CAINGDTGELFF. The CDR3 DNA reads as TGTGCCATCAACGGGGACACCGGGGAGCTGTTTTTT.

The genes are TRBV28 and TRBJ2-3, with 7 positions matching TRBD2. Trimming at V came to 3 bases and at J to 2 bases, leaving 5 bases not matched to a gene. CDR1 is MDHEN and CDR2 is SYDVKM in the germline V gene. The CDR3 has 15 residues. This chain's CDR3 is CASSFGAGDTDTQYF. In DNA form, the CDR3 reads TGTGCCAGCAGTTTCGGTGCGGGAGACACAGATACGCAGTATTTT.

This clone was found a few times. The gene calls are TRBV27 and TRBJ2-4, with 7 bases aligning to TRBD2. Germline CDR1 MNHEY, CDR2 SMNVEV (reference sequence). Trimming cost V 1 base and J 0 bases; bases outside gene matches: 15. The CDR3 sequence is 20 residues long. Here the CDR3 reads CASSLFSSRETRLAKNIQYF. DNA of the CDR3: TGTGCCAGCAGTTTATTCTCGTCGCGGGAGACGAGATTAGCCAAAAACATTCAGTACTTC.

This clone was seen a few times. This rearrangement joins TRBV13 to TRBJ1-1, with no clear D. V gave up 1 base and J gave up 3 bases, with 6 bases separating them. The length of the CDR3 is 13 residues. In germline, CDR1 is PRHDT, CDR2 FYEKMQ (reference sequence). CDR3 amino acids: CASSLVAYTEAFF. The CDR3 nucleotides are TGTGCCAGCAGCTTAGTGGCTTACACTGAAGCTTTCTTT.

The CDR3, as DNA: TGTGCCAGCAGCGTATATGGGACAGGCACAGATACGCAGTATTTT. This codes for CASSVYGTGTDTQYF. The chain carries TRBV9 and TRBJ2-3, with 7 bases lining up with TRBD1. Per the germline V gene, CDR1 is SGDLS and CDR2 is YYNGEE. V was pared by 1 base and J by 1 base, with 3 bases of the junction left unmatched. The CDR3 consists of 15 residues.

This clone has only a few counts. This chain links TRBV7-9 with TRBJ1-4; D not resolved. Germline CDR1 is SEHNR and CDR2 is FQNEAQ (reference sequence). The CDR3 spans 13 residues. V was trimmed by 5 bases and J by 6 bases, leaving 10 bases between them. CDR3 in DNA: TGTGCCAGCAGCCCCATGACTGATGAAAAACTGTTTTTT. Its protein is CASSPMTDEKLFF.

The CDR3 spells CASSYSGAQETQYF. For the CDR3, the DNA is TGTGCCAGCAGTTACTCAGGGGCCCAAGAGACCCAGTACTTC. This chain links TRBV6-6 with TRBJ2-5; D is perhaps TRBD1 (5 bases). Deletions cut 0 bases from V and 1 base from J, with 6 bases between. Germline CDR1 and CDR2: MNHNY and SVGAGI (reference sequence). The CDR3 is 14 amino acids.

Only a few counts were recorded for this clone. This chain joins TRBV7-2 and TRBJ2-1; D is perhaps TRBD1 (6 bases). Germline CDR1 and CDR2: SGHTA and FQGNSA. V lost 5 bases to trimming and J lost 7 bases, with 15 bases between them. This CDR3 has 14 amino acids. The CDR3 DNA is TGTGCCAGCAGCCCTCGGACAGAAAGAAATGAGCAGTTCTTC. It encodes CASSPRTERNEQFF.

This chain joins TRBV6-5 and TRBJ1-1, with TRBD1 matching 8 bases. With 5 bases clipped from V and 4 bases from J, the junction kept 6 bases outside the gene matches. The CDR3 is made up of 14 amino acids. CDR1 MNHEY and CDR2 SVGAGI come from the germline V gene. The CDR3 sequence: CASSPRGLGTEAFF. Written as DNA, the CDR3 is TGTGCCAGCAGTCCCAGGGGGCTAGGCACTGAAGCTTTCTTT.